The clone carrying this T cell receptor (beta chain) was observed once. TCRdb's copy holds only in-frame clones and misses some; the assay was immunoSEQ multiplex PCR. The sample includes approximately 65,000 clones, nearly 90% of them seen just once. The record originates from a study of control samples from healthy donors and cancer patients. The CDR3 contains 16 residues. CDR1 is KGHDR and CDR2 is SFDVKD in the germline V gene. V shed 0 bases and J 9 bases; nucleotides not matched to a gene: 10. This sequence joins TRBV24-1 and TRBJ2-1; 7 nucleotides match TRBD2. The TCR sequence derives from a man aged 55 to 70 with lung cancer. The sequenced material came from PBMCs. CDR3 sequence (DNA): TGTGCCACCAGTGATTTGGCTAGCGGAAGTGACAGTGAGCAGTTCTTC. Amino acid sequence: CATSDLASGSDSEQFF.